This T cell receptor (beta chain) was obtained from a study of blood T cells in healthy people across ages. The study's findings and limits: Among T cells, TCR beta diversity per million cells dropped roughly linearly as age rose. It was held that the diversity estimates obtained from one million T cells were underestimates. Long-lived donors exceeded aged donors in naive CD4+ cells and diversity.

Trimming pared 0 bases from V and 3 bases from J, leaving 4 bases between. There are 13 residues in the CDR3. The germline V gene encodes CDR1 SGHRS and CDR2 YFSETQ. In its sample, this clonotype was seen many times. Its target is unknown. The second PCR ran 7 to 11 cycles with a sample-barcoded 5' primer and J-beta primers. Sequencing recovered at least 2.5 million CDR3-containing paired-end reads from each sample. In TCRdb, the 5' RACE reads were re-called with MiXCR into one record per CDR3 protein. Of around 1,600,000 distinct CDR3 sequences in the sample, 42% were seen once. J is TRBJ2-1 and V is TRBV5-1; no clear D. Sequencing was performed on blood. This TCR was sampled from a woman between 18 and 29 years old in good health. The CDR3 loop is CASSLDVYNEQFF. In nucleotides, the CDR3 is TGCGCCAGCAGCTTGGACGTCTACAATGAGCAGTTCTTC.